This T cell receptor (beta chain) came from a study of identical twins. Whole-study findings and limits: Out-of-frame alpha sequences that twins shared showed excess low generation probability. Compared with models, monozygotic twins showed more out-of-frame TCR alpha sharing. Invariant populations such as MAIT and iNKT cells could partly muddle zero-insertion analyses.

This CDR3 spans 14 amino acids. V lost 2 bases and J 4 bases, leaving 12 bases between the germline ends. Germline lookup yields CDR1 MNHEY and CDR2 SMNVEV (reference sequence). A universal primer site arose from template switching, and cDNA bore unique molecular identifiers. TCRdb reprocessed the 5' RACE reads with MiXCR, giving one entry per CDR3 protein. This sample has roughly 280,000 distinct CDR3 sequences, with roughly 8.6% found just once. Remarks on this clonotype: Its antigen is as yet unknown.

This same sample was also taken into another study, of yellow fever vaccine responses in identical twins.

The receptor comes from a young woman in good health. Material: CD8+ T cells sorted from blood. The J gene is TRBJ2-7, the V gene TRBV27, with D perhaps TRBD1 (6 bases). CDR3 amino acids: CASSLRGTGYEQYF. The CDR3 region has the DNA TGTGCCAGCAGTTTAAGGGGGACGGGATACGAGCAGTACTTC.